The present T cell receptor beta chain was sequenced within a study of T cell clonality in common variable immunodeficiency. Study outcomes and limitations: The cause of increased CVID clonality remains unclear without subpopulation sequencing.

Regarding this clone: Its specificity is not known. The read terminates 3 residues ahead of where the CDR3 ends, so the germline J gene completes it.

Using immunoSEQ multiplex PCR, the repertoire was profiled, and TCRdb retains in-frame clones only, with some absent. The sample shows about 39,000 clones, none of them appearing just once. Trimming shortened V by 3 bases and J by 7 bases, and 22 bases separated the two germline ends. Per germline, CDR1 GTSNPN and CDR2 SVGIG (reference sequence). The CDR3 has 16 amino acids. This chain joins TRBV30 and TRBJ2-1; tentatively, D is TRBD2 (5 bases). The sample consisted of peripheral blood mononuclear cells. The TCR sequence derives from a person aged 18-70 years in good health. CDR3 bases read: TGTGCCTGGAGCGACCGATGGACTGCTCTGGGGAATGAG. Translating gives CAWSDRWTALGNE. The complete CDR3 protein is CAWSDRWTALGNEQFF.